What follows are 32 T cell receptor beta chains derived from one specimen sequenced in a study of shared clonotypes between healthy human individuals. Produced via immunoSEQ multiplex PCR; TCRdb's table is partial and in-frame only. The repertoire includes some 2.1 million clones, over 85% of them detected once, and 0.13% sits in the top ten. The specimen was naive CD4+ T cells sorted from blood. Subset described: CD45RA+ positively selected. The receptor source for this set is a man aged 18 to 29 in good health.

The J gene is TRBJ2-2, the V gene TRBV2; D is ambiguous. The CDR3 sequence is 16 residues long. In germline, CDR1 is SNHLY, CDR2 FYNNEI. The V gene lost 2 bases and the J gene lost 0 bases, with 10 bases spanning the gap. CDR3 residues: CASSELRHTNTGELFF. CDR3 bases: TGTGCCAGCAGTGAATTACGTCATACGAACACCGGGGAGCTGTTTTTT.

The chain links TRBV5-1 to TRBJ2-7, with 7 bases that match TRBD2. CDR3 length equals 14 residues. J gave up 4 bases and V 4 bases, and 8 bases lay outside the gene matches. Per the germline V gene, CDR1 is SGHRS and CDR2 is YFSETQ. CDR3 DNA: TGCGCCAGCAGCGTGAGCCTGGGGGGGTACGAGCAGTACTTC. This codes for CASSVSLGGYEQYF.

This sequence joins TRBV28 and TRBJ2-3; 9 bases are shared with TRBD1. From germline, CDR1 is MDHEN and CDR2 SYDVKM. With V trimmed by 3 bases and J by 4 bases, 5 bases remained unmatched. CDR3 length equals 15 residues. The DNA for the CDR3 is TGTGCCAGCAGTTTTGGACAGGGGAAGGCAGATACGCAGTATTTT. Encoded protein: CASSFGQGKADTQYF.

The rearrangement joins TRBV6-1 to TRBJ2-7; 8 nucleotides line up with TRBD2. In germline, CDR1 is MNHNS, CDR2 SASEGT. The CDR3 is made up of 14 amino acids. V shed 2 bases and J 4 bases; nucleotides not matched to a gene: 4. The CDR3 DNA sequence: TGTGCCAGCAGTGAACGTAGCGGGAATTACGAGCAGTACTTC. Translating it yields CASSERSGNYEQYF.

The chain combines TRBV5-4 with TRBJ2-7; D call uncertain. V was shortened by 0 bases and J by 1 base, with 5 bases between the two germline ends. The CDR3 contains 13 residues. Germline CDR1 reads SGHNT; CDR2 reads YYREEE (reference sequence). As DNA, the CDR3 is TGTGCCAGCAGCTTGGTTGAATCCTACGAGCAGTACTTC. This translates into CASSLVESYEQYF.

V is TRBV7-9 and J is TRBJ2-7; a weak D match, TRBD2 (6 bases). The germline V gene encodes CDR1 SEHNR and CDR2 FQNEAQ (reference sequence). Trimming left V 3 bases short and J 0 bases short, with 12 bases between. The CDR3 has 15 amino acids. In DNA form, the CDR3 reads TGTGCCAGCAGCTTCGGGGCGGGGAGCTCCTACGAGCAGTACTTC. Protein: CASSFGAGSSYEQYF.

This sequence joins TRBV18 and TRBJ1-4; weak D call: TRBD1 (5 bases). The germline gives CDR1 KGHSH, CDR2 LQKENI. The ends were cut back, 8 bases at V and 4 bases at J, with 11 bases in the middle. The CDR3 is 13 residues long. The CDR3 sequence is CASAGLLNEKLFF. The CDR3 DNA follows: TGTGCCAGCGCGGGACTGCTTAATGAAAAACTGTTTTTT. Variable domain in full (rest from reference TRBV18 and TRBJ1-4): NAGVMQNPRHLVRRRGQEARLRCSPMKGHSHVYWYRQLPEEGLKFMVYLQKENIIDESGMPKERFSAEFPKEGPSILRIQQVVRGDSAAYFCASAGLLNEKLFFGSGTQLSVL.

The chain employs TRBV30 and TRBJ1-1, with a possible D match to TRBD1 (6 bases). Deletions cut 5 bases from V and 4 bases from J, with 14 bases between. CDR1 is GTSNPN and CDR2 is SVGIG in the germline V gene (reference sequence). The CDR3 runs 13 residues. DNA for the CDR3: TGTGCCTGGTACAGGGTCCAGAGCACTGAAGCTTTCTTT. Translating it yields CAWYRVQSTEAFF.

This clone was seen a few times. The rearrangement uses TRBV5-4 and TRBJ2-3; 8 bases map to TRBD1. Germline V gives CDR1 SGHNT, CDR2 YYREEE (reference sequence). This CDR3 has 20 residues. The junction had 18 bases not matched to a gene; V was cut back by 3 bases and J by 0 bases. The CDR3 bases are TGTGCCAGCAGCTGGGAATGGGGGGACAGGAGCCTTTCTAGCACAGATACGCAGTATTTT. Protein product: CASSWEWGDRSLSSTDTQYF.

The chain uses TRBV10-2 and TRBJ1-1; no reliable D call. Germline CDR1 is WSHSY and CDR2 is SAAADI. The CDR3 is 12 residues long. Trimming stripped 1 base from V and 6 bases from J, with 6 bases between. The CDR3 is CASSELSSEAFF. CDR3 sequence (DNA): TGCGCCAGCAGTGAGTTGTCTTCTGAAGCTTTCTTT.

This chain links TRBV2 with TRBJ1-6; unclear D gene. The germline V gene encodes CDR1 SNHLY and CDR2 FYNNEI. V was trimmed by 6 bases and J by 13 bases, leaving 10 bases between them. The CDR3 sequence is 11 residues long. CDR3 nucleotides: TGTGCCAGCAGCACTCTCGGGCCCCTCCACTTT. It translates to CASSTLGPLHF.

This chain uses TRBV10-2 with TRBJ2-7; 12 bases fit TRBD2. The junction had 4 bases not matched to a gene; V was cut back by 7 bases and J by 3 bases. CDR3 length: 14 residues. Germline loops: CDR1 WSHSY, CDR2 SAAADI. The CDR3 protein is CASKTSGRVYEQYF. In DNA, the CDR3 is TGCGCCAGCAAGACTAGCGGGAGAGTCTACGAGCAGTACTTC.

Points on this clone: Other DNA sequences in the same sample also yield this CDR3. This chain connects TRBV6-5 to TRBJ2-3; TRBD2 aligns across 10 bases. CDR3 length: 12 residues. The ends lost 6 bases at V and 9 bases at J; junction bases unmatched: 3. Germline values: CDR1 MNHEY, CDR2 SVGAGI. CDR3 nucleotides: TGTGCCAGCAGGCAGACTAGCGGGACGCAGTATTTT. This sequence encodes CASRQTSGTQYF.

In the case of this clone: The same CDR3 is also encoded by other DNA sequences in this sample. The rearrangement joins TRBV9 to TRBJ2-5; TRBD1 matches 7 bases. Trimming cost V 0 bases and J 2 bases; bases outside gene matches: 4. Germline CDR1 is SGDLS and CDR2 is YYNGEE. The CDR3 totals 15 residues. The DNA for the CDR3 is TGTGCCAGCAGCGTAGGGGGCAGGGGGCAAGAGACCCAGTACTTC. It yields the protein CASSVGGRGQETQYF.

The chain joins TRBV5-4 to TRBJ2-7; 9 nucleotides align to TRBD1. The CDR3 spans 16 residues. Germline V gene sequence: CDR1 SGHNT, CDR2 YYREEE (reference sequence). The V and J ends lost 0 bases and 4 bases, in that order; junction bases with no gene match: 8. The CDR3 protein is CASSLGGTGIGYEQYF. In DNA form, the CDR3 reads TGTGCCAGCAGCTTGGGGGGGACAGGGATCGGATACGAGCAGTACTTC. The full variable domain, with the rest looked up from reference TRBV5-4 and TRBJ2-7, is ETGVTQSPTHLIKTRGQQVTLRCSSQSGHNTVSWYQQALGQGPQFIFQYYREEENGRGNFPPRFSGLQFPNYSSELNVNALELDDSALYLCASSLGGTGIGYEQYFGPGTRLTVT.

The V call is TRBV5-5, the J call TRBJ2-1; 15 bases align to TRBD2. CDR3 length equals 16 residues. The germline gives CDR1 SGHKS, CDR2 YYEKEE (reference sequence). Germline trimming cut 3 bases from V and 6 bases from J; bases unmatched to any gene: 4. The DNA of the CDR3 is TGTGCCAGCAGCTCCCGGACTAGCGGGAGGGGCAATGAGCAGTTCTTC. It is translated as CASSSRTSGRGNEQFF.

The CDR3 region is CASSNISRGTGELFF. CDR3 nucleotides: TGTGCCAGCAGCAACATTTCAAGGGGGACCGGGGAGCTGTTTTTT. V is TRBV21-1 and J is TRBJ2-2; the listed D gene, TRBD1, was not tested against the DNA. TRBV21-1 is labeled a pseudogene. The CDR3 length is 15 residues.

The chain carries TRBV18 and TRBJ1-2; TRBD1 is a possible D gene (5 bases). Germline assignment: CDR1 KGHSH and CDR2 LQKENI. CDR3 size: 15 residues. V lost 3 bases, J lost 0 bases, and 11 bases lay in between. This chain's CDR3 is CASSPSDTANYGYTF. For the CDR3, the DNA is TGTGCCAGCTCACCCTCGGACACAGCTAACTATGGCTACACCTTC.

The chain links TRBV10-3 to TRBJ1-2; D gene unclear. Germline lookup yields CDR1 ENHRY and CDR2 SYGVKD. Trimming took 6 bases from V and 8 from J, leaving 13 bases between them. CDR3 length: 12 amino acids. The CDR3 DNA reads TGTGCCATCAGCGATACCCTGGGAGGCTACACCTTC. Its translation: CAISDTLGGYTF.

CDR3 amino acids: CASSLGDRDHGELFF. CDR3 in DNA: TGCGCCAGCAGCTTGGGGGACAGGGATCACGGGGAGCTGTTTTTT. The chain combines TRBV5-1 with TRBJ2-2; TRBD1 aligns across 9 bases. The germline V gene encodes CDR1 SGHRS and CDR2 YFSETQ. With V trimmed by 0 bases and J by 7 bases, 4 bases remained unmatched. The CDR3 contains 15 residues.

V gene TRBV5-6 combines with J gene TRBJ1-4; possibly TRBD1 for D (5 bases). CDR3 length: 16 residues. V was trimmed by 2 bases and J by 0 bases, leaving 11 bases between them. Germline V gene data show CDR1 as SGHDT and CDR2 as YYEEEE. CDR3 sequence reads: CASSLRGSATNEKLFF. CDR3 bases: TGTGCCAGCAGCTTAAGGGGATCTGCAACTAATGAAAAACTGTTTTTT.

The CDR3 DNA is TGTGCCTGGAGATCCACTAAAAATGAGCAGTTCTTC. Encoded protein: CAWRSTKNEQFF. This chain connects TRBV30 to TRBJ2-1; D is uncertain. The CDR3 length is 12 residues. Germline CDR1 reads GTSNPN; CDR2 reads SVGIG (reference sequence). Trimming left V 3 bases short and J 7 bases short, with 10 bases between.

This clone was seen just once. Different DNA sequences within this sample yield the same CDR3. DNA of the CDR3: TGCGCCAGCAGCCAAGATCGCCTGCCCTCCTACGAGCAGTACTTC. Encoded protein: CASSQDRLPSYEQYF. The chain joins TRBV4-3 to TRBJ2-7, with D uncertain. CDR3 size: 15 residues. Germline lookup yields CDR1 LGHNA and CDR2 YSLEER. The ends were cut back, 0 bases at V and 0 bases at J, with 9 bases in the middle.

The chain links TRBV5-8 to TRBJ1-5, with D maybe TRBD1 (5 bases). The CDR3 has 20 amino acids. Trimming cost V 1 base and J 0 bases, with 23 bases left between them. CDR1 and CDR2 from the germline V gene are SGHTS and YDEGEE. The CDR3 here is CASSLYGDDSLHTSNQPQHF. The CDR3, as DNA: TGTGCCAGCAGCTTGTATGGGGACGACTCACTCCACACTAGCAATCAGCCCCAGCATTTT.

The chain joins TRBV7-6 to TRBJ1-6; TRBD1 aligns across 7 bases. The CDR3 extends over 17 amino acids. The ends lost 4 bases at V and 1 base at J; junction bases unmatched: 7. Germline CDR1 is SGHVS and CDR2 is FNYEAQ. CDR3 region: CASSSGEGASYNSPLHF. The CDR3 nucleotides read TGTGCCAGCAGCTCGGGGGAGGGGGCGTCCTATAATTCACCCCTCCACTTT.

The V and J genes are TRBV7-9 and TRBJ2-5, with D unclear. Germline CDR1 SEHNR, CDR2 FQNEAQ (reference sequence). This CDR3 region has 14 residues. With 4 bases removed from V and 0 bases from J, the gap between germline ends came to 9 bases. CDR3 in amino acids: CASSYMTDQETQYF. The CDR3 DNA sequence: TGTGCCAGCAGCTACATGACTGACCAAGAGACCCAGTACTTC.

This chain joins TRBV7-9 and TRBJ1-2; TRBD1 matches 7 bases. CDR1 is SEHNR and CDR2 is FQNEAQ in the germline V gene (reference sequence). J lost 2 bases, V lost 2 bases, and 11 bases had no gene match. CDR3 length: 17 residues. CDR3 protein: CASSLSARTGPNYGYTF. CDR3 in DNA: TGTGCCAGCAGCTTATCGGCTAGGACAGGCCCGAACTATGGCTACACCTTC.

The chain is built from TRBV25-1 and TRBJ1-6, with 8 bases lining up with TRBD1. The ends lost 10 bases at V and 1 base at J; junction bases unmatched: 12. The length of the CDR3 is 17 residues. CDR1 is MGHDK, CDR2 SYGVNS, per germline. This CDR3 reads CANPSRQGTSYNSPLHF. CDR3 sequence (DNA): TGTGCCAACCCGTCTCGACAGGGGACGTCCTATAATTCACCCCTCCACTTT.

The V and J genes are TRBV27 and TRBJ2-1; D gene ambiguous. V lost 2 bases and J lost 0, with 8 bases in between. Germline CDR1 reads MNHEY; CDR2 reads SMNVEV (reference sequence). This CDR3 region has 15 residues. The CDR3 region is CASSLTPISYNEQFF. The CDR3 DNA is TGTGCCAGCAGTTTAACACCTATCTCCTACAATGAGCAGTTCTTC.

V is TRBV15 and J is TRBJ1-5, with D possibly being TRBD1 (5 bases). The germline V gene has CDR1 LNHNV and CDR2 YYDKDF (reference sequence). Trimming stripped 4 bases from V and 4 bases from J, with 8 bases between. This CDR3 has 13 residues. The CDR3, as DNA: TGTGCCACCAGCACAGGGATGAATCAGCCCCAGCATTTT. This codes for CATSTGMNQPQHF.

Regarding this clone: The same CDR3 can be traced to other DNA sequences in this sample. The chain joins TRBV5-6 to TRBJ2-5; D is undetermined. Germline V lookup: CDR1 SGHDT, CDR2 YYEEEE. The V gene lost 2 bases and the J gene lost 5 bases, with 4 bases spanning the gap. This CDR3 is built from 11 residues. CDR3 protein: CASSLMETQYF. The CDR3 region has the DNA TGTGCCAGCAGCTTAATGGAGACCCAGTACTTC.

The CDR3 region is CASSPPGQGDSGPQHF. In nucleotides, the CDR3 is TGTGCCAGCTCACCGCCGGGACAGGGAGACTCGGGGCCCCAGCATTTT. The chain links TRBV18 to TRBJ1-5; 9 bases line up with TRBD1. This CDR3 is 16 amino acids long. In germline, CDR1 is KGHSH, CDR2 LQKENI. J lost 9 bases, V lost 3 bases, and 12 bases had no gene match.